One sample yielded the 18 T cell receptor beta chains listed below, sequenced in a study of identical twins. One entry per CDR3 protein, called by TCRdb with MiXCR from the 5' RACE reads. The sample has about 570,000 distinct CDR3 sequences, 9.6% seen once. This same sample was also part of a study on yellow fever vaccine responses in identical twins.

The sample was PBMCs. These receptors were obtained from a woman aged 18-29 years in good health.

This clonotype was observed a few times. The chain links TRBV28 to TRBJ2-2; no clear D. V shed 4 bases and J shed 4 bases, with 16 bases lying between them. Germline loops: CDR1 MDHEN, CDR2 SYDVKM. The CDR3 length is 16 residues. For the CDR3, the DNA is TGTGCCAGCAGTTCCCTCGCCTGGACCGTCACCGGGGAGCTGTTTTTT. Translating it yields CASSSLAWTVTGELFF.

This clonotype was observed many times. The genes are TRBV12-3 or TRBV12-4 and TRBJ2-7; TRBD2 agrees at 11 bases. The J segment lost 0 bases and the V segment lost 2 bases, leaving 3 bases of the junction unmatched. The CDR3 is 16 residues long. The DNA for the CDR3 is TGTGCCAGCAGTTTAACAACTAGCGGGGGCTCCTACGAGCAGTACTTC. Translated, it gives CASSLTTSGGSYEQYF.

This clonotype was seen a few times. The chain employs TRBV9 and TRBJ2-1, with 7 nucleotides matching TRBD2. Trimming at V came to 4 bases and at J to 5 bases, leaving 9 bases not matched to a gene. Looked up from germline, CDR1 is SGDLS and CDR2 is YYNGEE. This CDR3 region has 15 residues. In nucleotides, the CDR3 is TGTGCCAGCAGCCCGCGTGGCGGGAGAGACAATGAGCAGTTCTTC. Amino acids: CASSPRGGRDNEQFF.

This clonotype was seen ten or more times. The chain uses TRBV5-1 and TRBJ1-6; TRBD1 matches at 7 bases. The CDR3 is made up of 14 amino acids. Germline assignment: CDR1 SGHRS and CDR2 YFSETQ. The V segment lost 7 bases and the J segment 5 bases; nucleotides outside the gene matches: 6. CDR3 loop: CASRSGTDNSPLHF. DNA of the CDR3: TGCGCCAGCCGGTCCGGGACAGATAATTCACCCCTCCACTTT.

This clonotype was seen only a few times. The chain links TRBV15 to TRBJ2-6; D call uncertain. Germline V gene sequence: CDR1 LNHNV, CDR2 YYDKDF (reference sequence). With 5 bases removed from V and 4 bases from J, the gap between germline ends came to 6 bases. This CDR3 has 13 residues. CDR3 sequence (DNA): TGTGCCACCAGCGTCACGGGGGCCAACGTCCTGACTTTC. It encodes CATSVTGANVLTF.

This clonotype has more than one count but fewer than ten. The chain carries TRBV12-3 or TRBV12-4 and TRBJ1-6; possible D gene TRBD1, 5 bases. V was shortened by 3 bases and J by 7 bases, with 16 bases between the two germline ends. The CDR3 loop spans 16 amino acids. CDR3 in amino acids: CASSLGSGTANSPLHF. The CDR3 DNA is TGTGCCAGCAGTTTGGGTTCCGGGACGGCGAATTCACCCCTCCACTTT.

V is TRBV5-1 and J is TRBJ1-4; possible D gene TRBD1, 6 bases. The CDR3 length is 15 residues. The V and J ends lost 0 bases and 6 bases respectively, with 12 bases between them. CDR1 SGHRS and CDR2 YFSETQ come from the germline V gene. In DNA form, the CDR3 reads TGCGCCAGCAGCTTGGGGGCAGGGGCCGATGAAAAACTGTTTTTT. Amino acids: CASSLGAGADEKLFF.

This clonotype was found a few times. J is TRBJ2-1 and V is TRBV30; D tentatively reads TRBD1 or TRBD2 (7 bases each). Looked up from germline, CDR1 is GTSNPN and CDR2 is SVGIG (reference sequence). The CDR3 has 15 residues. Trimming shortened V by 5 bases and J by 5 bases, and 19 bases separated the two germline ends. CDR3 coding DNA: TGTGCCTGGCGGAGGTCAGGGGGGGACCACAATGAGCAGTTCTTC. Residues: CAWRRSGGDHNEQFF.

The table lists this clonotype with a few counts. In DNA form, the CDR3 reads TGTGCCAGCCTCTTCGCAGAGACCCAGTACTTC. Its protein is CASLFAETQYF. This sequence joins TRBV6-5 and TRBJ2-5; D is unresolved. V gave up 8 bases and J gave up 4 bases, with 8 bases separating them. There are 11 residues in the CDR3. Germline assignment: CDR1 MNHEY and CDR2 SVGAGI.

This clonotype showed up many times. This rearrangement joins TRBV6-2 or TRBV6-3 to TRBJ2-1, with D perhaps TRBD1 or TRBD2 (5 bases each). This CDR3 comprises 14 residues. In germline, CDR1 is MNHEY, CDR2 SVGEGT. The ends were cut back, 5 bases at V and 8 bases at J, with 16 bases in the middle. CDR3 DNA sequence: TGTGCCAGCAGTCACAGGACATTGGGGGATGAGCAGTTCTTC. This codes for CASSHRTLGDEQFF.

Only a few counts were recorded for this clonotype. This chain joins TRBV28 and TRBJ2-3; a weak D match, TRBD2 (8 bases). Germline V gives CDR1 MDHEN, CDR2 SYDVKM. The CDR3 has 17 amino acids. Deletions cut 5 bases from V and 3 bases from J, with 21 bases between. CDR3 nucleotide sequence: TGTGCCAGCAGTCCTTCCGGGAGGGGGCCTTGGACAGATACGCAGTATTTT. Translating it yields CASSPSGRGPWTDTQYF.

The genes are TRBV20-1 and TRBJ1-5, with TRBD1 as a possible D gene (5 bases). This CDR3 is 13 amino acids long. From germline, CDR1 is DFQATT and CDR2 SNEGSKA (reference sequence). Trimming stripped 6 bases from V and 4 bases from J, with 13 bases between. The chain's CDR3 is CSAVQDGNQPQHF. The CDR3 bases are TGCAGTGCCGTACAGGACGGTAATCAGCCCCAGCATTTT.

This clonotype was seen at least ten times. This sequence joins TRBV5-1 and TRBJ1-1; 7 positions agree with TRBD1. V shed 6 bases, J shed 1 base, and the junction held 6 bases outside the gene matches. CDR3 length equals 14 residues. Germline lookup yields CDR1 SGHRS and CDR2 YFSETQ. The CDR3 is CASKSGTENTEAFF. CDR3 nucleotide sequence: TGCGCCAGCAAATCCGGGACAGAGAACACTGAAGCTTTCTTT.

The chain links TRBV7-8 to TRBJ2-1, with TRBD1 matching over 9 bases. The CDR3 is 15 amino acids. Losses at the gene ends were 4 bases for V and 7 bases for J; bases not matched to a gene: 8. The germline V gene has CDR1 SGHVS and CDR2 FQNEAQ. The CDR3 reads CASSYPGQGENEQFF. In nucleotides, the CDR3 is TGTGCCAGCAGCTATCCGGGACAGGGCGAGAATGAGCAGTTCTTC. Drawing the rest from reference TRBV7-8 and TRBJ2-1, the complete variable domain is GAGVSQSPRYKVAKRGQDVALRCDPISGHVSLFWYQQALGQGPEFLTYFQNEAQLDKSGLPSDRFFAERPEGSVSTLKIQRTQQEDSAVYLCASSYPGQGENEQFFGPGTRLTVL.

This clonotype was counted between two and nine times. DNA for the CDR3: TGCAGTGCTAGACTGACTAGCGGGACGAACACCGGGGAGCTGTTTTTT. Residues: CSARLTSGTNTGELFF. The chain is built from TRBV20-1 and TRBJ2-2, with 11 positions matching TRBD2. Germline V gene sequence: CDR1 DFQATT, CDR2 SNEGSKA (reference sequence). The V and J ends lost 2 bases and 0 bases, in that order; junction bases with no gene match: 2. The CDR3 totals 16 residues.

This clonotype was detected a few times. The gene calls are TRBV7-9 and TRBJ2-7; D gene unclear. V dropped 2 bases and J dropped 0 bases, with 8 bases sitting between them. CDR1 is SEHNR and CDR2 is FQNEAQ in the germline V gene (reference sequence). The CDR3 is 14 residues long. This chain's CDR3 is CASSLYPPSYEQYF. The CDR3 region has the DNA TGTGCCAGCAGCTTATATCCACCCTCCTACGAGCAGTACTTC.

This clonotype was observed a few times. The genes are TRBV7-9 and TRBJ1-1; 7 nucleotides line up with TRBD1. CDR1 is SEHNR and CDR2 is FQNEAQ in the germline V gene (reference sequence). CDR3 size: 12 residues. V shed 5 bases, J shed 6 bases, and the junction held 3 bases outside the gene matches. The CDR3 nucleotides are TGTGCCAGCAGCGTAGGGGGCTCTGAAGCTTTCTTT. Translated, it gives CASSVGGSEAFF.

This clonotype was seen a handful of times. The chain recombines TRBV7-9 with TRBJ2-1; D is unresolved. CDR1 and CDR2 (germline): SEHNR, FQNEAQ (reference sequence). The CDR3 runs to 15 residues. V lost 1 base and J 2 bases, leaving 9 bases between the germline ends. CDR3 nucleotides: TGTGCCAGCAGCTTAGGCTTAGGAACCTACAATGAGCAGTTCTTC. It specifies CASSLGLGTYNEQFF.